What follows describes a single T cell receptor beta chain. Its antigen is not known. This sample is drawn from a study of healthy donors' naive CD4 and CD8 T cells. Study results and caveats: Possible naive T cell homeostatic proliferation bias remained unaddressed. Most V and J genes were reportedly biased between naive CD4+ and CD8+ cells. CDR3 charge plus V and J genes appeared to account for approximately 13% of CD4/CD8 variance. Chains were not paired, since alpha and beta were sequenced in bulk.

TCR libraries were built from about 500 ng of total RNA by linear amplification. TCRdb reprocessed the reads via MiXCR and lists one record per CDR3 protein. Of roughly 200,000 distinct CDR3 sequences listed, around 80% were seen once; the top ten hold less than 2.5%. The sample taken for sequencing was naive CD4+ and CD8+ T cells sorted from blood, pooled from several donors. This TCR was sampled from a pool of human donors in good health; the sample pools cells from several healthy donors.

The CDR3 here is CAILSGGSDTQYF. Written as DNA, the CDR3 is TGTGCCATTCTTAGCGGGGGCTCAGATACGCAGTATTTT. This chain joins TRBV6-5 and TRBJ2-3; 9 nucleotides agree with TRBD2. Germline-derived CDR1 and CDR2 are MNHEY and SVGAGI. With 10 bases clipped from V and 4 bases from J, the junction kept 6 bases outside the gene matches. This CDR3 is built from 13 residues.